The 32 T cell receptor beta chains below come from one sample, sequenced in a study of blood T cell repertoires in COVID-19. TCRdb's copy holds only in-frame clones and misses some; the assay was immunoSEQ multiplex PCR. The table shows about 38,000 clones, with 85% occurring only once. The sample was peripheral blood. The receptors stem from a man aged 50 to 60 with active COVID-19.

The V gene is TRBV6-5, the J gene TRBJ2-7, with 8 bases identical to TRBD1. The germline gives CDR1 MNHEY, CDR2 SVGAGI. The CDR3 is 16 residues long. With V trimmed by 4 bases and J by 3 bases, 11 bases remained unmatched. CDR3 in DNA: TGTGCCAGCAGTTCCGGACAGGGATTCGCCGTCTACGAGCAGTACTTC. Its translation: CASSSGQGFAVYEQYF.

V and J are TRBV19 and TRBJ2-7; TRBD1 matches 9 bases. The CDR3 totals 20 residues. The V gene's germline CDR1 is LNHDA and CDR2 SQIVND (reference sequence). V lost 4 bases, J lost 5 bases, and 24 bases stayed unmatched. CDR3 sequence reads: CASSNRDRAPRTENGDEQYF. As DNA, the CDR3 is TGTGCCAGTAGTAACCGGGACAGGGCACCAAGGACTGAAAACGGCGACGAGCAGTACTTC.

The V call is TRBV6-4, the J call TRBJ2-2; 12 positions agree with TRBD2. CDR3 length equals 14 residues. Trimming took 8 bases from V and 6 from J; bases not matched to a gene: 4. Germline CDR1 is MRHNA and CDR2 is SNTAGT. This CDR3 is CASGTSGGSGELFF. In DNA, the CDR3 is TGTGCCAGCGGAACTAGCGGGGGGTCCGGGGAGCTGTTTTTT.

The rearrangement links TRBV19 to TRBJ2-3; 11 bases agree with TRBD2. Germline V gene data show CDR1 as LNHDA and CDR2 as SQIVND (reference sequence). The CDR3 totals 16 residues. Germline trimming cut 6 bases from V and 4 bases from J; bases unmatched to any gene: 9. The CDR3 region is CASSKSLAGGPDTQYF. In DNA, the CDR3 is TGTGCCAGTAGCAAAAGTCTAGCGGGGGGCCCAGATACGCAGTATTTT. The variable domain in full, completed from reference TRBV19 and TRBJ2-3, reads DGGITQSPKYLFRKEGQNVTLSCEQNLNHDAMYWYRQDPGQGLRLIYYSQIVNDFQKGDIAEGYSVSREKKESFPLTVTSAQKNPTAFYLCASSKSLAGGPDTQYFGPGTRLTVL.

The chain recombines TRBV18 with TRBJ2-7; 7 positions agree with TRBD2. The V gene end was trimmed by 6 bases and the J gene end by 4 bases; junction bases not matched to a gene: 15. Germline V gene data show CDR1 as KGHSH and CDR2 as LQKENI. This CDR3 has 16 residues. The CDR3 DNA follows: TGTGCCAGCTCGCTGACTAGCCCGCACCATCATTACGAGCAGTACTTC. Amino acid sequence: CASSLTSPHHHYEQYF.

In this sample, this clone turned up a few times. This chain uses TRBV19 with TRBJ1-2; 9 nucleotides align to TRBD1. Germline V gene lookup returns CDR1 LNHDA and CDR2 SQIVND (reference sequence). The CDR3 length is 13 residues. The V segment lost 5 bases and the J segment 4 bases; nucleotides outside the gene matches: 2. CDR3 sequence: CASSPTGGYGYTF. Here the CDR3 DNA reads TGTGCCAGTAGTCCGACAGGGGGCTATGGCTACACCTTC.

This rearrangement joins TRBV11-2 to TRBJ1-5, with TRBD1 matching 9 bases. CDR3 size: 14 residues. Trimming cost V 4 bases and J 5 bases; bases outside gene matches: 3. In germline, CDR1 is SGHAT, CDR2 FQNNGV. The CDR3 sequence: CASSSQGAYQPQHF. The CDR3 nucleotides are TGTGCCAGCAGCTCACAGGGGGCCTATCAGCCCCAGCATTTT.

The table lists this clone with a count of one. CDR3 bases: TGTGCCAGCAGCTTCCCGACTAGCCAGGGGAATGAGCAGTTCTTC. Amino acid sequence: CASSFPTSQGNEQFF. The chain combines TRBV11-2 with TRBJ2-1; D is perhaps TRBD2 (7 bases). Trimming left V 3 bases short and J 7 bases short, with 16 bases between. Per the germline V gene, CDR1 is SGHAT and CDR2 is FQNNGV. This CDR3 has 15 residues.

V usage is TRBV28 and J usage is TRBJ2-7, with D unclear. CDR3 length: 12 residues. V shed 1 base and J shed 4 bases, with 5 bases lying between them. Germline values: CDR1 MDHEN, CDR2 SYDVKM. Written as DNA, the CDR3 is TGTGCCAGCAGTTTATTTCGTTACGAGCAGTACTTC. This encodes CASSLFRYEQYF.

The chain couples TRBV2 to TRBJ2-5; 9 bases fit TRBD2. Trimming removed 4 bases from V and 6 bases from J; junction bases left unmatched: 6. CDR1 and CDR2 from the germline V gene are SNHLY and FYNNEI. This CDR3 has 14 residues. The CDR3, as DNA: TGTGCCAGCAGTGGTAGCGGGGGTGTGAAGACCCAGTACTTC. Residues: CASSGSGGVKTQYF.

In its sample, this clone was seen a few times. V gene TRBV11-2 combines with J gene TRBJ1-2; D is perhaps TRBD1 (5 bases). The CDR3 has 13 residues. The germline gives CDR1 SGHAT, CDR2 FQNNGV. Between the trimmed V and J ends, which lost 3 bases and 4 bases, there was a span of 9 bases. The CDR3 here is CASSLTDFYGYTF. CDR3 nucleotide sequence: TGTGCCAGCAGCTTGACAGACTTCTATGGCTACACCTTC.

The DNA for the CDR3 is TGTGCCAGCAGTGAAGGGGACAGGGGGTTACGGGAAAAACTGTTTTTT. This sequence encodes CASSEGDRGLREKLFF. The V and J genes are TRBV25-1 and TRBJ1-4; 11 positions match TRBD1. Germline loops: CDR1 MGHDK, CDR2 SYGVNS. This CDR3 is 16 amino acids long. The J segment lost 8 bases and the V segment lost 2 bases, leaving 7 bases of the junction unmatched. Based on the CDR3 plus reference TRBV25-1 and TRBJ1-4, the full variable domain is EADIYQTPRYLVIGTGKKITLECSQTMGHDKMYWYQQDPGMELHLIHYSYGVNSTEKGDLSSESTVSRIRTEHFPLTLESARPSHTSQYLCASSEGDRGLREKLFFGSGTQLSVL.

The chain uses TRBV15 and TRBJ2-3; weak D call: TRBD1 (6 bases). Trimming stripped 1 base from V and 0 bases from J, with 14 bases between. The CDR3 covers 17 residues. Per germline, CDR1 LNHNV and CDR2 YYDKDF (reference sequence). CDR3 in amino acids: CATSRGGWGPSTDTQYF. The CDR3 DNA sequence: TGTGCCACCAGCAGAGGAGGATGGGGGCCGAGCACAGATACGCAGTATTTT.

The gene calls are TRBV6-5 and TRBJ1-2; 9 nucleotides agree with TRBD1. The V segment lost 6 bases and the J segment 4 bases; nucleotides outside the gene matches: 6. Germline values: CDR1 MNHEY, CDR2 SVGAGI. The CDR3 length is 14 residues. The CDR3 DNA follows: TGTGCCAGCAGCGATACAGGGGGCGGCTATGGCTACACCTTC. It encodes CASSDTGGGYGYTF.

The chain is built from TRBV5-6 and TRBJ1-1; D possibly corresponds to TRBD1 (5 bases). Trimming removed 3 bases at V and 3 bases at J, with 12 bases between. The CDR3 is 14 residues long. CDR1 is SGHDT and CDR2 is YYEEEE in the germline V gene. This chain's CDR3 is CASSSTGGYTEAFF. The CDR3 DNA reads TGTGCCAGCAGCTCGACGGGGGGGTACACTGAAGCTTTCTTT.

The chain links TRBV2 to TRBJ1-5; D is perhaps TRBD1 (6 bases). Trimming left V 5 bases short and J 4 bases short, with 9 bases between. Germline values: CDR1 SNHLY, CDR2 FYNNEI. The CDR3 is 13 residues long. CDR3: CASSYRENQPQHF. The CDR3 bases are TGTGCCAGCAGTTACAGGGAAAATCAGCCCCAGCATTTT.

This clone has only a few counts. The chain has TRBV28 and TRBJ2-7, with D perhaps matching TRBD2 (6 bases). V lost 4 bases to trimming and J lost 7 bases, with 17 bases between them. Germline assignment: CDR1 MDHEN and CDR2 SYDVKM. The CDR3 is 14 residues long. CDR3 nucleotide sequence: TGTGCCAGCAGTTCGCCGGGGAGGTCAGGAGAGCAGTACTTC. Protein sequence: CASSSPGRSGEQYF.

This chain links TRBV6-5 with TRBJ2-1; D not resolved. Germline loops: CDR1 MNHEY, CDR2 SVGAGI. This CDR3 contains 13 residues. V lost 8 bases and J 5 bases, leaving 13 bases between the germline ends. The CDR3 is CASGRLTNNEQFF. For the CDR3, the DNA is TGTGCCAGCGGCCGACTGACCAACAATGAGCAGTTCTTC.

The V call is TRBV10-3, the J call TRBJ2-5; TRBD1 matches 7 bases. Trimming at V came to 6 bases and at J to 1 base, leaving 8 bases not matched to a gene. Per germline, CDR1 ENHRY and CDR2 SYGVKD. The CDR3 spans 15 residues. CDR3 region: CAIRWDSLGQETQYF. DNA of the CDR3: TGTGCCATCAGGTGGGACAGTTTGGGCCAAGAGACCCAGTACTTC.

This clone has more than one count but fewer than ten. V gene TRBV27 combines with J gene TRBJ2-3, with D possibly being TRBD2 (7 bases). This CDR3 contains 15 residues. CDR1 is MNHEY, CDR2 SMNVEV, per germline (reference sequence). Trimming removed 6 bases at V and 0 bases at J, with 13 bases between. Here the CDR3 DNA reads TGTGCCAGCAGGAGGGGGGGGGTAAGCACAGATACGCAGTATTTT. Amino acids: CASRRGGVSTDTQYF.

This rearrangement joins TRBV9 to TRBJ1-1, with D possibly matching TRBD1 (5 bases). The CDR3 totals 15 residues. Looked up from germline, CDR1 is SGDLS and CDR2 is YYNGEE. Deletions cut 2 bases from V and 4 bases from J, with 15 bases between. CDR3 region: CASSVEDWGGTEAFF. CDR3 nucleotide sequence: TGTGCCAGCAGCGTGGAGGACTGGGGGGGCACTGAAGCTTTCTTT.

The chain's CDR3 is CASSPPAGVTYEQFF. Here the CDR3 DNA reads TGTGCCAGCAGTCCCCCAGCGGGGGTTACATATGAGCAGTTCTTC. The rearrangement uses TRBV6-2 or TRBV6-3 and TRBJ2-1; 8 positions agree with TRBD2. The CDR3 is 15 residues long. The V and J ends lost 5 bases and 8 bases, in that order; junction bases with no gene match: 11. Germline assignment: CDR1 MNHEY and CDR2 SVGEGT.

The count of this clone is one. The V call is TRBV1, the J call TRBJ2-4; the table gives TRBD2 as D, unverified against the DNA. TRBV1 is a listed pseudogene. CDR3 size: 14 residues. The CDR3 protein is CTSSQGAAKNIQYF. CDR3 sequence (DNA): TGCACCAGCAGCCAAGGTGCGGCCAAAAACATTCAGTACTTC.

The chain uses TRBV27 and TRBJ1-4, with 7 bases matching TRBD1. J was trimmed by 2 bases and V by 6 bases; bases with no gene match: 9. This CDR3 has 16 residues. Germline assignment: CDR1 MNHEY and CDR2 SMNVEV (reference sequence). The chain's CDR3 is CASRVGTAHTNEKLFF. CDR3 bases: TGTGCCAGCAGAGTCGGGACAGCCCATACTAATGAAAAACTGTTTTTT.

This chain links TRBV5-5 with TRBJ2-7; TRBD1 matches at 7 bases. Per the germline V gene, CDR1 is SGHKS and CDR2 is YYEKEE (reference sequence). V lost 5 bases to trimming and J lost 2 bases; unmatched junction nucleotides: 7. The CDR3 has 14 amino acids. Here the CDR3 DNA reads TGTGCCAGCAGTCGACAGGGCGGACCCTACGAGCAGTACTTC. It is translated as CASSRQGGPYEQYF.

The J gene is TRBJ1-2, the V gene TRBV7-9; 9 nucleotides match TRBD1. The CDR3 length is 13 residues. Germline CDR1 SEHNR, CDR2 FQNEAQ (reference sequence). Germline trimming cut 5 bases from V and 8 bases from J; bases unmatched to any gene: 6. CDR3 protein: CASSVGTGKGYTF. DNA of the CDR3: TGTGCCAGCAGCGTAGGGACAGGGAAAGGCTACACCTTC.

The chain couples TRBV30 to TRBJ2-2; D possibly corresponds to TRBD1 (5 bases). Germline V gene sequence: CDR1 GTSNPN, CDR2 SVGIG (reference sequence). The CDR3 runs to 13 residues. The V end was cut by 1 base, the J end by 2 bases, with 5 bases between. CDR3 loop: CAWSGTNTGELFF. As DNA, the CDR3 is TGTGCCTGGAGTGGGACAAACACCGGGGAGCTGTTTTTT.

CDR3 loop: CASSLGLAGITDTQYF. The DNA for the CDR3 is TGTGCCAGCAGTTTAGGACTAGCGGGGATCACAGATACGCAGTATTTT. This chain uses TRBV27 with TRBJ2-3; 12 bases map to TRBD2. V gave up 2 bases and J gave up 2 bases; unmatched junction bases: 2. The CDR3 extends over 16 amino acids. Germline V lookup: CDR1 MNHEY, CDR2 SMNVEV (reference sequence).

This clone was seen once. CDR3: CASSEGGEETQYF. DNA for the CDR3: TGTGCCAGCAGTGAAGGAGGAGAAGAGACCCAGTACTTC. The V gene is TRBV2, the J gene TRBJ2-5; D gene unclear. Germline values: CDR1 SNHLY, CDR2 FYNNEI. Trimming pared 1 base from V and 3 bases from J, leaving 6 bases between. The CDR3 is made up of 13 amino acids.

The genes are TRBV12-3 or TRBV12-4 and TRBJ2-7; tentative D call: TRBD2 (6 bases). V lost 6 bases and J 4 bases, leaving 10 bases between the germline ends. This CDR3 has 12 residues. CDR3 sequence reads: CASRWRGYEQYF. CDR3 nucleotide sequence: TGTGCCAGCAGGTGGCGGGGTTACGAGCAGTACTTC.

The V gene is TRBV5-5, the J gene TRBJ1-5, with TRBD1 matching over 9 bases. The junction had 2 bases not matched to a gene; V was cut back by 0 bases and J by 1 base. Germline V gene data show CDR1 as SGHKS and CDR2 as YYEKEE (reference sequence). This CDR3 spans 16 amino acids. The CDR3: CASSLVTGGSNQPQHF. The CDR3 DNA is TGTGCCAGCAGCTTGGTGACAGGGGGGAGCAATCAGCCCCAGCATTTT.

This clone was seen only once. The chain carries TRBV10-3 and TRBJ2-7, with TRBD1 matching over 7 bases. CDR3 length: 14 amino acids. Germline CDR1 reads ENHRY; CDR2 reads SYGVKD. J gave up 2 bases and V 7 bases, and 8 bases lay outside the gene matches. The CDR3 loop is CAINSGTVTYEQYF. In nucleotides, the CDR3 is TGTGCCATCAACTCCGGGACAGTTACCTACGAGCAGTACTTC.